Following are 24 T cell receptor beta chains from one sample sequenced in a study of regulatory T cells in long-lasting Graves disease. Documented time point: newly diagnosed GD, antithyroid drugs for less than 3 months. The TCR library was made from RNA that had been extracted from PBMCs in TRIzol. Construction of TCR beta libraries relied on iRepertoire HTBI primers and on Arm-PCR targeting CDR3 regions. Each CDR3 protein is one row after TCRdb ran MiXCR on the multiplex PCR reads. The sample consists of more than 300,000 distinct CDR3 sequences, around 16% of them appearing once. The specimen was peripheral blood mononuclear cells (PBMCs), collected at new diagnosis, from a patient treated with antithyroid drugs. These receptors all come from a female donor with Graves disease.

This clonotype showed up many times. The DNA for the CDR3 is TGTGCCAGCAGCTTATACGGCAACACTGAAGCTTTCTTT. This gives the protein CASSLYGNTEAFF. This chain uses TRBV7-2 with TRBJ1-1; D is unclear. CDR1 and CDR2 (germline): SGHTA, FQGNSA. The CDR3 length is 13 residues. Trimming shortened V by 2 bases and J by 2 bases, and 6 bases separated the two germline ends.

The chain combines TRBV30 with TRBJ1-1; D is unclear. This CDR3 is built from 12 residues. V shed 2 bases and J shed 5 bases, with 9 bases lying between them. Germline lookup yields CDR1 GTSNPN and CDR2 SVGIG (reference sequence). The CDR3 nucleotides read TGTGCCTGGAGTCGACCAGGAACTGAAGCTTTCTTT. It codes for CAWSRPGTEAFF.

This clonotype was recorded at least ten times. This chain connects TRBV7-6 to TRBJ2-2; D is perhaps TRBD2 (6 bases). V was clipped by 6 bases and J by 3 bases, with 14 bases between them. The CDR3 sequence is 15 residues long. Germline V gene sequence: CDR1 SGHVS, CDR2 FNYEAQ. The chain's CDR3 is CASRSSWEDTGELFF. The CDR3 DNA sequence: TGTGCCAGCAGAAGTAGTTGGGAGGACACCGGGGAGCTGTTTTTT.

The CDR3 DNA reads as TGTGCCACCAGCAGAGATCCGCAGGTGGGGGTTGAAAAACTGTTTTTT. It specifies CATSRDPQVGVEKLFF. The chain employs TRBV15 and TRBJ1-4; tentatively, D is TRBD1 (5 bases). The V gene's germline CDR1 is LNHNV and CDR2 YYDKDF (reference sequence). V lost 0 bases and J 7 bases, leaving 15 bases between the germline ends. The CDR3 is made up of 16 amino acids.

This clonotype was detected many times. This chain connects TRBV28 to TRBJ2-3; D call uncertain. CDR1 is MDHEN and CDR2 is SYDVKM in the germline V gene. Trimming stripped 10 bases from V and 6 bases from J, with 17 bases between. CDR3 length: 13 amino acids. The CDR3 protein is CATLSLDPDTQYF. The CDR3 region has the DNA TGTGCCACTCTTAGCCTGGACCCCGATACGCAGTATTTT.

This clonotype was detected many times. The V gene is TRBV20-1, the J gene TRBJ1-5, with D possibly matching TRBD1 (6 bases). This CDR3 comprises 15 residues. The ends were cut back, 3 bases at V and 5 bases at J, with 17 bases in the middle. Germline CDR1 is DFQATT and CDR2 is SNEGSKA (reference sequence). The chain's CDR3 is CSASFDTGGHQPQHF. For the CDR3, the DNA is TGCAGTGCTAGTTTCGACACCGGGGGGCATCAGCCCCAGCATTTT.

This clonotype has at least ten counts. This chain connects TRBV6-1 to TRBJ1-1, with D unclear. The CDR3 sequence is 15 residues long. V dropped 7 bases and J dropped 0 bases, with 15 bases sitting between them. Per the germline V gene, CDR1 is MNHNS and CDR2 is SASEGT. This CDR3 is CASISSREMNTEAFF. The CDR3 bases are TGTGCCAGCATCTCCTCAAGAGAGATGAACACTGAAGCTTTCTTT.

This clonotype was picked up a small number of times. The chain is built from TRBV4-1 and TRBJ1-2; no clear D. The CDR3 contains 13 residues. In germline, CDR1 is MGHRA, CDR2 YSYEKL. V lost 0 bases and J lost 8, with 10 bases in between. The CDR3 sequence: CASSQDSGRGYTF. The CDR3 coding sequence is TGCGCCAGCAGCCAAGATAGTGGTAGGGGCTACACCTTC.

At least ten counts were recorded for this clonotype. The chain has TRBV27 and TRBJ1-4, with a possible D match to TRBD1 (5 bases). Germline V gene data show CDR1 as MNHEY and CDR2 as SMNVEV (reference sequence). V was clipped by 4 bases and J by 4 bases, with 13 bases between them. The CDR3 consists of 15 residues. CDR3 in amino acids: CASSSPGRSNEKLFF. Written as DNA, the CDR3 is TGTGCCAGCAGTTCCCCGGGACGGAGTAATGAAAAACTGTTTTTT.

This clonotype occurred many times. The chain combines TRBV20-1 with TRBJ1-1, with no clear D. Trimming removed 3 bases at V and 6 bases at J, with 11 bases between. The CDR3 totals 12 residues. Per germline, CDR1 DFQATT and CDR2 SNEGSKA (reference sequence). CDR3 in amino acids: CSARKGGSEAFF. The CDR3 DNA reads as TGCAGTGCTAGGAAGGGAGGGTCTGAAGCTTTCTTT.

This clonotype was picked up many times. The rearrangement links TRBV12-3 or TRBV12-4 to TRBJ2-7; TRBD2 might be the D (5 bases). V gave up 3 bases and J gave up 2 bases, with 14 bases separating them. The CDR3 has 15 residues. The CDR3 DNA reads as TGTGCCAGCAGTTTTCCGGGGAAGAAGGCCTACGAGCAGTACTTC. Amino acids: CASSFPGKKAYEQYF.

This clonotype appeared many times. The J gene is TRBJ2-3, the V gene TRBV24-1; 8 positions agree with TRBD2. Germline V gene data show CDR1 as KGHDR and CDR2 as SFDVKD. After removal of 3 bases from V and 2 bases from J, the junction contained 3 bases not matched to a gene. This CDR3 spans 15 amino acids. CDR3 region: CATSDKREFTDTQYF. The CDR3 region has the DNA TGTGCCACCAGTGATAAGCGGGAGTTCACAGATACGCAGTATTTT.

The table lists this clonotype with many counts. The chain has TRBV7-9 and TRBJ2-3; perhaps TRBD2 as D (5 bases). From germline, CDR1 is SEHNR and CDR2 FQNEAQ (reference sequence). This CDR3 contains 15 residues. The germline V and J ends were trimmed by 6 bases and 0 bases, with 13 bases remaining between them. The CDR3 here is CASSPTSESTDTQYF. The CDR3, as DNA: TGTGCCAGCAGTCCCACTAGTGAAAGCACAGATACGCAGTATTTT. Using reference TRBV7-9 and TRBJ2-3 for the parts outside the CDR3, the full variable domain is DTGVSQNPRHKITKRGQNVTFRCDPISEHNRLYWYRQTLGQGPEFLTYFQNEAQLEKSRLLSDRFSAERPKGSFSTLEIQRTEQGDSAMYLCASSPTSESTDTQYFGPGTRLTVL.

This rearrangement joins TRBV20-1 to TRBJ2-2; D gene ambiguous. Trimming removed 3 bases from V and 6 bases from J, with 8 bases in between. The CDR3 length is 12 residues. Germline-derived CDR1 and CDR2 are DFQATT and SNEGSKA (reference sequence). The CDR3 DNA sequence: TGCAGTGCTAGGATGAGGCCCGGGGAGCTGTTTTTT. Protein: CSARMRPGELFF.

This clonotype has a handful of counts. The chain joins TRBV6-1 to TRBJ1-5, with unresolved D. V was shortened by 6 bases and J by 0 bases, with 6 bases between the two germline ends. This CDR3 has 13 amino acids. Germline V gene sequence: CDR1 MNHNS, CDR2 SASEGT. CDR3 sequence reads: CASRRNSNQPQHF. The CDR3 DNA reads TGTGCCAGCAGGAGGAATAGCAATCAGCCCCAGCATTTT.

This clonotype has a count of ten or more. This sequence joins TRBV12-3 or TRBV12-4 and TRBJ1-2; 9 nucleotides align to TRBD1. The trim removed 5 bases at V and 4 bases at J, leaving 5 bases unmatched. The CDR3 contains 14 residues. The chain's CDR3 is CASSTTGGSYGYTF. DNA of the CDR3: TGTGCCAGCAGTACGACAGGGGGAAGCTATGGCTACACCTTC.

This clonotype has only a few counts. The genes are TRBV4-3 and TRBJ1-6; the D is unclear. Per germline, CDR1 LGHNA and CDR2 YSLEER. This CDR3 has 12 amino acids. The V gene lost 2 bases and the J gene lost 8 bases, with 4 bases spanning the gap. Here the CDR3 DNA reads TGCGCCAGCAGCCAATTGGATTCACCCCTCCACTTT. Encoded protein: CASSQLDSPLHF.

This clonotype appeared a few times. The rearrangement joins TRBV4-2 to TRBJ2-7, with D possibly TRBD2 on 5 matching bases. This CDR3 spans 15 amino acids. Per germline, CDR1 LGHNA and CDR2 YNFKEQ. V lost 1 base and J 2 bases, leaving 12 bases between the germline ends. CDR3 loop: CASSQGSGAAYEQYF. The CDR3 DNA sequence: TGTGCCAGCAGCCAAGGAAGCGGAGCCGCCTACGAGCAGTACTTC.

This clonotype was found many times. The V gene is TRBV12-3 or TRBV12-4, the J gene TRBJ2-7, with 9 bases lining up with TRBD1. With V trimmed by 6 bases and J by 3 bases, 9 bases remained unmatched. This CDR3 has 15 amino acids. CDR3 in DNA: TGTGCCAGCAGAGAAGGAGGGACAGGGATCTACGAGCAGTACTTC. Its protein product is CASREGGTGIYEQYF.

The V call is TRBV19, the J call TRBJ1-1; D unclear. CDR3 length: 15 residues. Germline V CDR1 and CDR2: LNHDA, SQIVND (reference sequence). V lost 3 bases to trimming and J lost 2 bases, with 13 bases between them. CDR3 nucleotide sequence: TGTGCCAGTAGTATGCGAGAGGCCCCAAACACTGAAGCTTTCTTT. It yields the protein CASSMREAPNTEAFF. Full variable domain (outside the CDR3, taken from reference TRBV19 and TRBJ1-1): DGGITQSPKYLFRKEGQNVTLSCEQNLNHDAMYWYRQDPGQGLRLIYYSQIVNDFQKGDIAEGYSVSREKKESFPLTVTSAQKNPTAFYLCASSMREAPNTEAFFGQGTRLTVV.

The J gene is TRBJ1-4, the V gene TRBV9; 7 nucleotides agree with TRBD1. The length of the CDR3 is 13 residues. V lost 3 bases to trimming and J lost 6 bases; unmatched junction nucleotides: 2. The V gene's germline CDR1 is SGDLS and CDR2 YYNGEE. For the CDR3, the DNA is TGTGCCAGCAGCGGGGGACAGCATGAAAAACTGTTTTTT. It translates to CASSGGQHEKLFF.

With respect to this clonotype: A much larger clone differs from this one at a single base, so this may be a read error. The CDR3 region is CASSYVATSYNEQSF. CDR3 nucleotide sequence: TGTGCCAGCAGCTATGTAGCGACCTCCTACAATGAGCAGTCCTTC. The chain has TRBV5-5 and TRBJ2-1, with D possibly matching TRBD2 (5 bases). Germline values: CDR1 SGHKS, CDR2 YYEKEE (reference sequence). The CDR3 covers 15 residues.

The CDR3: CSAEGSGFSYEQYF. The CDR3 DNA follows: TGCAGTGCTGAGGGTAGCGGGTTCTCCTACGAGCAGTACTTC. The chain combines TRBV20-1 with TRBJ2-7; TRBD2 matches at 7 bases. The CDR3 covers 14 residues. Germline V gene sequence: CDR1 DFQATT, CDR2 SNEGSKA (reference sequence). V lost 5 bases, J lost 0 bases, and 7 bases stayed unmatched.

This clonotype was counted once. The chain employs TRBV12-3 or TRBV12-4 and TRBJ2-7; D is undetermined. The CDR3 runs 13 residues. Trimming took off 3 bases at V and 0 bases at J, with 6 bases between the two ends. CDR3 in amino acids: CASSFHTSYEQYF. CDR3 sequence (DNA): TGTGCCAGCAGTTTCCACACCTCCTACGAGCAGTACTTC.